Reported below is one TCR beta chain. Profiled with immunoSEQ multiplex PCR; TCRdb holds only in-frame clones, not every one. The sample includes hundreds of thousands of clones, approximately 80% of them seen just once. This sample was included in a study of control samples from healthy donors and cancer patients. Germline loops: CDR1 ENHRY, CDR2 SYGVKD. After removal of 6 bases from V and 0 bases from J, the junction contained 6 bases not matched to a gene. The CDR3 is made up of 16 amino acids. This TCR derives from a woman in her sixties or seventies with lung cancer. Material: PBMCs. The chain carries TRBV10-3 and TRBJ1-1; 11 positions match TRBD1. Written as DNA, the CDR3 is TGTGCCATCAGCTATGGGACAGGGGGTATGAACACTGAAGCTTTCTTT. It codes for CAISYGTGGMNTEAFF.